The 19 T cell receptor beta chains below come from one sample, sequenced in a study of identical twins. TCRdb used MiXCR to reprocess the 5' RACE reads, holding one entry per CDR3 protein. The data show about 390,000 distinct CDR3 sequences, around 9% seen once. Sequenced sample: naive T cells sorted from blood. The origin of the receptors is a woman in her forties or fifties in good health.

This chain connects TRBV5-6 to TRBJ1-5; no clear D gene. Germline lookup yields CDR1 SGHDT and CDR2 YYEEEE. V lost 1 base to trimming and J lost 6 bases, with 14 bases between them. The CDR3 has 15 residues. CDR3 in amino acids: CASSLSPAGAQPQHF. The CDR3 nucleotides read TGTGCCAGCAGCTTGAGTCCGGCAGGCGCTCAGCCCCAGCATTTT.

The chain joins TRBV20-1 to TRBJ2-3; D is uncertain. Germline V gene sequence: CDR1 DFQATT, CDR2 SNEGSKA (reference sequence). The length of the CDR3 is 14 residues. V was trimmed by 4 bases and J by 1 base, leaving 12 bases between them. CDR3 region: CSATSSQGTDTQYF. Here the CDR3 DNA reads TGCAGTGCTACCAGCAGTCAGGGCACAGATACGCAGTATTTT.

In its sample, this clonotype was seen once. This chain joins TRBV5-5 and TRBJ2-7; 14 bases match TRBD2. Trimming took 1 base from V and 3 from J; bases not matched to a gene: 6. The germline gives CDR1 SGHKS, CDR2 YYEKEE (reference sequence). CDR3 length: 17 amino acids. The CDR3 here is CASSLRLAGGYNYEQYF. Here the CDR3 DNA reads TGTGCCAGCAGCTTGAGACTAGCGGGAGGGTACAACTACGAGCAGTACTTC.

This chain connects TRBV20-1 to TRBJ2-3; D ambiguous. Between the trimmed V and J ends, which lost 5 bases and 8 bases, there was a span of 11 bases. In germline, CDR1 is DFQATT, CDR2 SNEGSKA (reference sequence). This CDR3 comprises 11 residues. The CDR3 bases are TGCAGTGCTTCTCCGGTGGGTACGCAGTATTTT. This codes for CSASPVGTQYF.

This clonotype appeared a few times. This chain links TRBV29-1 with TRBJ2-3; D uncertain. The CDR3 runs 16 residues. Germline CDR1 is SQVTM and CDR2 is ANQGSEA. Trimming shortened V by 3 bases and J by 3 bases, and 19 bases separated the two germline ends. The CDR3 region has the DNA TGCAGCGTTGAGGGTGGCGCTGAACAGATTACAGATACGCAGTATTTT. This codes for CSVEGGAEQITDTQYF.

This clonotype came up many times. The chain couples TRBV5-5 to TRBJ2-7, with D maybe TRBD1 (7 bases). V lost 4 bases to trimming and J lost 4 bases, with 21 bases between them. CDR1 is SGHKS, CDR2 YYEKEE, per germline (reference sequence). This CDR3 comprises 16 residues. CDR3 nucleotides: TGTGCCAGCAGCCGGCAGGGGGAAGAGGGGACTTACGAGCAGTACTTC. Translated: CASSRQGEEGTYEQYF.

This chain uses TRBV5-1 with TRBJ2-1; D not resolved. The germline CDR1 and CDR2 sequences are SGHRS and YFSETQ. The CDR3 covers 13 residues. Trimming left V 0 bases short and J 7 bases short, with 8 bases between. CDR3 bases: TGCGCCAGCAGCTTGGCCGCTGCTAATGAGCAGTTCTTC. Translating gives CASSLAAANEQFF.

This rearrangement joins TRBV11-2 to TRBJ2-1; 9 nucleotides line up with TRBD2. V gave up 1 base and J gave up 6 bases; unmatched junction bases: 7. The CDR3 length is 16 residues. Germline V gene sequence: CDR1 SGHAT, CDR2 FQNNGV. This CDR3 reads CASSLAPAGGRNEQFF. The CDR3 region has the DNA TGTGCCAGCAGCTTAGCCCCAGCGGGAGGCCGCAATGAGCAGTTCTTC.

The chain has TRBV4-2 and TRBJ2-1; D call uncertain. CDR3 size: 19 residues. The germline CDR1 and CDR2 sequences are LGHNA and YNFKEQ. The V end was cut by 0 bases, the J end by 5 bases, with 23 bases between. The CDR3 DNA follows: TGTGCCAGCAGCCAAGAGGTTTCGTCGGGTCGGCCTTCTGACAATGAGCAGTTCTTC. Translation: CASSQEVSSGRPSDNEQFF.

This clonotype was seen many times. This sequence joins TRBV24-1 and TRBJ2-1, with TRBD1 as a possible D gene (6 bases). The CDR3 spans 16 residues. V was clipped by 1 base and J by 0 bases, with 9 bases between them. Germline CDR1 reads KGHDR; CDR2 reads SFDVKD. The CDR3 spells CATSDLRGTSYNEQFF. Here the CDR3 DNA reads TGTGCCACCAGTGATTTAAGGGGGACCTCCTACAATGAGCAGTTCTTC.

This clonotype was observed once. This may be a read error: a much more frequent sequence differs by one nucleotide. The chain links TRBV3-1 to TRBJ2-1, with TRBD2 matching over 9 bases. CDR1 LGHDT and CDR2 YNNKEL come from the germline V gene (reference sequence). The CDR3 has 12 residues. CDR3 bases: TGTGCCTGCAGAGAGACTAGCGGAGAGCAGTTCTTC. This translates into CACRETSGEQFF.

Many counts were recorded for this clonotype. The rearrangement uses TRBV19 and TRBJ2-1; no clear D. V was pared by 7 bases and J by 0 bases, with 13 bases between. The CDR3 is 15 amino acids. CDR1 is LNHDA, CDR2 SQIVND, per germline (reference sequence). CDR3 region: CASTISASSYNEQFF. The CDR3 nucleotides read TGTGCCAGTACTATTTCGGCGAGCTCCTACAATGAGCAGTTCTTC.

This clonotype came up many times. The chain links TRBV24-1 to TRBJ1-2, with unresolved D. CDR3 length: 13 residues. Trimming cost V 3 bases and J 2 bases, with 6 bases left between them. The germline V gene encodes CDR1 KGHDR and CDR2 SFDVKD. Here the CDR3 reads CATSDQANYGYTF. CDR3 sequence (DNA): TGTGCCACCAGTGATCAAGCGAACTATGGCTACACCTTC.

V is TRBV19 and J is TRBJ1-1, with D unclear. V lost 10 bases and J lost 3, with 12 bases in between. Germline V gene lookup returns CDR1 LNHDA and CDR2 SQIVND (reference sequence). This CDR3 spans 12 amino acids. The CDR3 loop is CATRDGYTEAFF. CDR3 coding DNA: TGTGCCACTCGTGACGGATACACTGAAGCTTTCTTT.

CDR3: CASSFDGRAFEAFF. For the CDR3, the DNA is TGTGCCAGCAGTTTTGACGGCAGGGCCTTTGAAGCTTTCTTT. V is TRBV12-3 or TRBV12-4 and J is TRBJ1-1; TRBD1 might be the D (5 bases). The germline V and J ends were trimmed by 3 bases and 7 bases, with 15 bases remaining between them. The length of the CDR3 is 14 residues.

This clonotype was counted many times. This sequence joins TRBV7-6 and TRBJ1-1; D perhaps matches TRBD1 (5 bases). The CDR3 is 15 amino acids. The ends were cut back, 5 bases at V and 5 bases at J, with 18 bases in the middle. In germline, CDR1 is SGHVS, CDR2 FNYEAQ. The DNA of the CDR3 is TGTGCCAGCAGCGGGATCCAGGGAGAGAGGACTGAAGCTTTCTTT. Translated, it gives CASSGIQGERTEAFF.

This clonotype was seen more than once but under ten times. V gene TRBV2 combines with J gene TRBJ1-5, with D tentatively TRBD1 (6 bases). The length of the CDR3 is 14 residues. Trimming removed 3 bases from V and 2 bases from J, with 8 bases in between. Germline assignment: CDR1 SNHLY and CDR2 FYNNEI. CDR3 in DNA: TGTGCCAGCAGTGATTACAGGGGCAATCAGCCCCAGCATTTT. This encodes CASSDYRGNQPQHF. Full variable domain (rest looked up from reference TRBV2 and TRBJ1-5): EPEVTQTPSHQVTQMGQEVILRCVPISNHLYFYWYRQILGQKVEFLVSFYNNEISEKSEIFDDQFSVERPDGSNFTLKIRSTKLEDSAMYFCASSDYRGNQPQHFGDGTRLSIL.

This clonotype was seen ten or more times. The chain is built from TRBV29-1 and TRBJ1-3, with unresolved D. Trimming left V 7 bases short and J 0 bases short, with 10 bases between. CDR3 length: 13 residues. The germline V gene has CDR1 SQVTM and CDR2 ANQGSEA. This chain's CDR3 is CSAGSGSGNTIYF. The CDR3 nucleotides are TGCAGCGCCGGTTCGGGCTCTGGAAACACCATATATTTT.

This clonotype was found a few times. This chain connects TRBV11-2 to TRBJ2-1; TRBD2 agrees at 9 bases. With 7 bases clipped from V and 9 bases from J, the junction kept 4 bases outside the gene matches. This CDR3 is 12 amino acids long. CDR1 is SGHAT and CDR2 is FQNNGV in the germline V gene. The CDR3 coding sequence is TGTGCCAGCAATAGCGGGAGAGGTGAGCAGTTCTTC. Encoded protein: CASNSGRGEQFF.